Described below is a single T cell receptor (beta chain) sequence and its context. The antigen remains undetermined. This entry belongs to a study of cytomegalovirus exposure and HLA in healthy donors. General study results and limits: Approximately 160 TCR beta chains were listed as cytomegalovirus-associated. With DRB1 most and HLA-C fewest, TCR association rates differed between HLA loci in a later analysis. Reportedly, HLA-A and HLA-B alleles of most subjects were accurately predicted from TCR beta.

The PCR used 60 Vbeta and 13 Jbeta primers. Sequencing used immunoSEQ multiplex PCR; TCRdb keeps in-frame clones, though not all of them. The table includes 50,000 to 60,000 clones, about three quarters detected once. The sequenced sample consisted of PBMCs. The sequence came from a woman aged 40 to 50 in good health and CMV-seropositive.

The chain's CDR3 is CATSSPRGDRGVENYGYTF. The CDR3 DNA reads as TGTGCCACCAGCAGCCCGAGGGGGGACAGGGGGGTTGAGAACTATGGCTACACCTTC. The chain links TRBV15 to TRBJ1-2, with TRBD1 matching over 11 bases. Germline CDR1 is LNHNV and CDR2 is YYDKDF (reference sequence). The trim removed 3 bases at V and 2 bases at J, leaving 14 bases unmatched. The CDR3 has 19 residues.